The 9 T cell receptor beta chains reported below all come from one sample, sequenced in a study of Graves' ophthalmopathy and Graves' hyperthyroidism. RNA transcripts yielded amplified TCR beta CDR3 regions. The first-round RT-PCR employed HTBI primers together with the Qiagen OneStep RT-PCR kit. A multiplex PCR was then performed as the second round. Via MiXCR, TCRdb re-called the multiplex PCR reads, giving one row per CDR3 protein. The table has about 400,000 distinct CDR3 sequences, approximately 20% seen once. The sample taken for sequencing was peripheral blood. All receptors derive from a young woman with Graves' ophthalmopathy.

The rearrangement uses TRBV28 and TRBJ2-7, with D tentatively TRBD2 (6 bases). Trimming pared 6 bases from V and 4 bases from J, leaving 13 bases between. This CDR3 has 13 amino acids. CDR1 is MDHEN and CDR2 is SYDVKM in the germline V gene. CDR3 loop: CASRTGEWYEQYF. As DNA, the CDR3 is TGTGCCAGCAGAACGGGAGAGTGGTACGAGCAGTACTTC.

This clonotype has at least ten counts. CDR3 region: CASKELGGLNTEAFF. The DNA for the CDR3 is TGTGCCAGCAAGGAGCTCGGGGGACTGAACACTGAAGCTTTCTTT. This rearrangement joins TRBV27 to TRBJ1-1; maybe TRBD1 (5 bases). Between the trimmed V and J ends, which lost 7 bases and 0 bases, there was a span of 15 bases. Germline V gene lookup returns CDR1 MNHEY and CDR2 SMNVEV (reference sequence). The CDR3 length is 15 residues.

This clonotype came up many times. This chain joins TRBV29-1 and TRBJ2-7; D perhaps matches TRBD1 (5 bases). This CDR3 spans 11 amino acids. Deletions cut 5 bases from V and 3 bases from J, with 8 bases between. Germline values: CDR1 SQVTM, CDR2 ANQGSEA. CDR3 loop: CSVQGNYEQYF. In nucleotides, the CDR3 is TGCAGCGTTCAGGGCAACTACGAGCAGTACTTC.

V is TRBV28 and J is TRBJ1-2; 7 positions agree with TRBD1. V was pared by 6 bases and J by 6 bases, with 10 bases of the junction left unmatched. In germline, CDR1 is MDHEN, CDR2 SYDVKM. This CDR3 contains 14 residues. CDR3 amino acids: CASSLDREVDGYTF. CDR3 DNA sequence: TGTGCCAGCAGCTTAGACAGGGAGGTCGATGGCTACACCTTC.

Ten or more counts support this clonotype. The rearrangement links TRBV12-3 or TRBV12-4 to TRBJ1-5, with D maybe TRBD1 (6 bases). The germline V and J ends were trimmed by 5 bases and 3 bases, with 20 bases remaining between them. The CDR3 contains 17 residues. The CDR3 protein is CASSHPLGQWNNQPQHF. Written as DNA, the CDR3 is TGTGCCAGCAGTCACCCCCTTGGACAGTGGAACAATCAGCCCCAGCATTTT.

The sample holds many counts of this clonotype. V usage is TRBV25-1 and J usage is TRBJ2-7; 10 bases map to TRBD2. The CDR3 consists of 15 residues. Germline V gives CDR1 MGHDK, CDR2 SYGVNS. J lost 7 bases, V lost 5 bases, and 11 bases had no gene match. The CDR3 loop reads CASSFRLAGPGEQYF. In DNA, the CDR3 is TGTGCCAGCAGTTTCCGACTAGCGGGTCCGGGAGAGCAGTACTTC.

This clonotype has a count of ten or more. In this CDR3 the conserved last residue, phenylalanine or tryptophan, is missing, so a read error is likely. The chain recombines TRBV20-1 with TRBJ1-2; 7 bases are a match to TRBD1. Germline CDR1 DFQATT, CDR2 SNEGSKA (reference sequence). The CDR3 runs 15 residues. V dropped 3 bases and J dropped 4; count of bases not matched to a gene: 11. CDR3 amino acids: CSARPQGPAFYGYTL. CDR3 sequence (DNA): TGCAGTGCTAGGCCACAGGGGCCCGCCTTCTATGGCTACACCCTC.

The rearrangement links TRBV27 to TRBJ2-7; 7 bases line up with TRBD1. V gave up 5 bases and J gave up 5 bases; unmatched junction bases: 6. CDR1 and CDR2 (germline): MNHEY, SMNVEV (reference sequence). The CDR3 spans 13 residues. CDR3: CASSRRDSHEQYF. CDR3 nucleotides: TGTGCCAGCAGTAGAAGGGACAGCCACGAGCAGTACTTC.

The chain recombines TRBV12-3 or TRBV12-4 with TRBJ2-5; 7 nucleotides align to TRBD1. This CDR3 has 14 residues. V was pared by 7 bases and J by 5 bases, with 10 bases of the junction left unmatched. CDR3 nucleotide sequence: TGTGCCAGCATGGGTTCAGGGGGAAAGGAGACCCAGTACTTC. It specifies CASMGSGGKETQYF.